A single sample gave rise to the 15 T cell receptor beta chains below, sequenced in a study of blood T cell repertoires in COVID-19. Assay used: immunoSEQ multiplex PCR; TCRdb lists only in-frame clones, some missing. The table records 330,000 or so clones, roughly 87% of them present only once. Source material: peripheral blood. Every receptor here comes from a woman aged 55-75 years with COVID-19, enrolled during active disease.

V usage is TRBV7-6 and J usage is TRBJ2-2; D is undetermined. The CDR3 runs 15 residues. With 5 bases removed from V and 6 bases from J, the gap between germline ends came to 16 bases. Germline CDR1 and CDR2: SGHVS and FNYEAQ. CDR3: CASSTIPSTSGELFF. As DNA, the CDR3 is TGTGCCAGCAGCACTATTCCTTCTACGTCCGGGGAGCTGTTTTTT.

Regarding this clone: This specimen includes other DNA sequences encoding the same CDR3. V gene TRBV18 combines with J gene TRBJ2-1, with 7 nucleotides matching TRBD1. The ends lost 1 base at V and 3 bases at J; junction bases unmatched: 0. CDR3 size: 14 residues. From germline, CDR1 is KGHSH and CDR2 LQKENI. CDR3 residues: CASSPRQGYNEQFF. CDR3 nucleotide sequence: TGTGCCAGCTCACCACGACAGGGCTACAATGAGCAGTTCTTC.

This clone turned up a few times. V usage is TRBV14 and J usage is TRBJ1-2, with 8 bases identical to TRBD1. The CDR3 sequence is 14 residues long. Trimming removed 4 bases from V and 8 bases from J; junction bases left unmatched: 9. Germline CDR1 SGHDN, CDR2 FVKESK. This CDR3 reads CASSLGTGPRGYTF. Written as DNA, the CDR3 is TGTGCCAGCAGCCTCGGGACAGGCCCACGGGGCTACACCTTC.

J is TRBJ2-5 and V is TRBV7-3; TRBD2 might be the D (6 bases). V was pared by 4 bases and J by 4 bases, with 19 bases between. The germline gives CDR1 SGHTA, CDR2 FQGTGA. This CDR3 comprises 16 residues. CDR3 bases: TGTGCCAGCAGCTCTCACCCCGGGACTGCGGGAGAGACCCAGTACTTC. Protein: CASSSHPGTAGETQYF. Supplemented by reference TRBV7-3 and TRBJ2-5, the full variable domain reads GAGVSQTPSNKVTEKGKYVELRCDPISGHTALYWYRQSLGQGPEFLIYFQGTGAADDSGLPNDRFFAVRPEGSVSTLKIQRTERGDSAVYLCASSSHPGTAGETQYFGPGTRLLVL.

The rearrangement uses TRBV5-1 and TRBJ1-1; 7 bases match TRBD1. CDR1 is SGHRS and CDR2 is YFSETQ in the germline V gene. The CDR3 is made up of 13 amino acids. After removal of 4 bases from V and 12 bases from J, the junction contained 12 bases not matched to a gene. The CDR3 DNA follows: TGCGCCAGCAGCCAAGAATTGGGGACAGAAACTTTCTTT. Translation gives CASSQELGTETFF.

With regard to this clone: One base away lies a much larger clone, so this may be a sequencing read error. J is TRBJ1-1 and V is TRBV6-5; D is ambiguous. CDR1 and CDR2 from the germline V gene are MNHEY and SVGAGI. V lost 4 bases and J lost 2, with 5 bases in between. CDR3 length: 12 residues. This CDR3 reads CASSSVNTEAFF. The CDR3 coding sequence is TGTGCCAGCAGTTCTGTCAACACTGAAGCTTTCTTT.

The chain has TRBV5-1 and TRBJ1-5; 8 nucleotides line up with TRBD1. This CDR3 comprises 13 residues. V was pared by 4 bases and J by 5 bases, with 2 bases of the junction left unmatched. Per germline, CDR1 SGHRS and CDR2 YFSETQ. CDR3: CASSVQGDQPQHF. The CDR3 DNA is TGCGCCAGCAGCGTACAGGGGGATCAGCCCCAGCATTTT.

The chain combines TRBV7-3 with TRBJ2-3; TRBD2 is a possible D gene (5 bases). Germline values: CDR1 SGHTA, CDR2 FQGTGA. The CDR3 length is 15 residues. The V end lost 5 bases, the J end lost 2 bases, and 14 bases lay between the germline ends. CDR3 in DNA: TGTGCCAGCAGCGCACGGGAAAGCGTCACAGATACGCAGTATTTT. Protein: CASSARESVTDTQYF.

V and J are TRBV7-2 and TRBJ2-2; 7 positions match TRBD2. The V gene end was trimmed by 2 bases and the J gene end by 11 bases; junction bases not matched to a gene: 5. CDR1 and CDR2 (germline): SGHTA, FQGNSA. CDR3 length: 13 amino acids. CDR3 region: CASSLTGLSELFF. The CDR3 region has the DNA TGTGCCAGCAGCTTAACGGGACTATCCGAGCTGTTTTTT.

This sequence joins TRBV11-3 and TRBJ2-3, with D perhaps TRBD1 (5 bases). The germline gives CDR1 SGHNT, CDR2 YENEEA. The CDR3 runs 14 residues. V lost 3 bases to trimming and J lost 8 bases, with 15 bases between them. This CDR3 reads CASSFSGQRGTQYF. CDR3 DNA sequence: TGTGCCAGCAGCTTCTCAGGACAACGAGGTACGCAGTATTTT.

The chain employs TRBV19 and TRBJ1-1; 10 positions agree with TRBD1. The germline V gene has CDR1 LNHDA and CDR2 SQIVND (reference sequence). Trimming cost V 7 bases and J 5 bases; bases outside gene matches: 10. The CDR3 loop spans 15 amino acids. The CDR3 loop reads CASTTRQGAETEAFF. CDR3 sequence (DNA): TGTGCCAGTACTACAAGACAGGGGGCAGAAACTGAAGCTTTCTTT.

V gene TRBV7-8 combines with J gene TRBJ1-2; D is perhaps TRBD1 (5 bases). The ends were cut back, 1 base at V and 0 bases at J, with 12 bases in the middle. The CDR3 runs 16 residues. Germline V gives CDR1 SGHVS, CDR2 FQNEAQ. CDR3 region: CASSLEFGGANYGYTF. The DNA for the CDR3 is TGTGCCAGCAGCTTAGAGTTCGGGGGAGCTAACTATGGCTACACCTTC.

This clone has only a few counts. The chain combines TRBV28 with TRBJ2-2, with no clear D. Between the trimmed V and J ends, which lost 3 bases and 9 bases, there was a span of 8 bases. Germline V gives CDR1 MDHEN, CDR2 SYDVKM. This CDR3 region has 12 residues. CDR3 coding DNA: TGTGCCAGCAGTTTCGGTGTGCGGGAGCTGTTTTTT. It specifies CASSFGVRELFF.

This chain links TRBV28 with TRBJ2-7, with 9 bases fitting TRBD1. The V gene end was trimmed by 6 bases and the J gene end by 4 bases; junction bases not matched to a gene: 13. Germline V gives CDR1 MDHEN, CDR2 SYDVKM. CDR3 length: 16 amino acids. CDR3 sequence (DNA): TGTGCCAGCAGCTCGCATGGGACAGGGAGCAGGTACGAGCAGTACTTC. It codes for CASSSHGTGSRYEQYF.

The genes are TRBV5-1 and TRBJ2-7; D may be TRBD1 (5 bases). Trimming took off 0 bases at V and 2 bases at J, with 18 bases between the two ends. Germline-derived CDR1 and CDR2 are SGHRS and YFSETQ. This CDR3 is built from 17 residues. CDR3 bases: TGCGCCAGCAGCTTGGTTCCAGGGTACCGACAGACCTACGAGCAGTACTTC. Protein: CASSLVPGYRQTYEQYF.